A selection of T cell receptor beta chains follows, all from one sample in a study of blood T cell repertoires in COVID-19. Libraries were prepared by immunoSEQ multiplex PCR; TCRdb keeps only in-frame clonotypes and omits some of them. Of over 300,000 clones listed, about 90% are singletons. The specimen sequenced was peripheral blood. Receptor source: a man aged 35 to 55 with acute or convalescent COVID-19. CDR3s include the opening cysteine and the closing phenylalanine or tryptophan. A D gene is named only where the DNA matches it firmly. The size field is filled for only some rows; it gives once, few, many or a size class.

TGTGCCACAGGAAGACAGGCTGGCGGCACTGAAGCTTTCTTT CATGRQAGGTEAFF . TRBJ1-1 . TRBV6-5
TGCGCCAGCAGCTTGGGGGGACGGCTAGCGGGGTACAATGAGCAGTTCTTC CASSLGGRLAGYNEQFF TRBD2 TRBJ2-1 . TRBV5-1
TGTGCCAGCAAACCGGACTTGAGCACAGATACGCAGTATTTT CASKPDLSTDTQYF . TRBJ2-3 . TRBV28
TGTGCCAGCAGTCCACGGACAGGAGATAACTATGGCTACACCTTC CASSPRTGDNYGYTF TRBD1 TRBJ1-2 once TRBV28
TGTGCCAGTAAAAGGGGGACAGGCGGAAACACCATATATTTT CASKRGTGGNTIYF TRBD1 TRBJ1-3 . TRBV2
TGTGCCAGCAGTCACCCCGGGACAGACTATGGCTACACCTTC CASSHPGTDYGYTF TRBD1 TRBJ1-2 . TRBV6-2/TRBV6-3
TGTGCCAGCAGTTTAAAGGCAGGGGCCCACTATGGCTACACCTTC CASSLKAGAHYGYTF . TRBJ1-2 few TRBV27
TGTGCCAGCAGCGAAGGCCATGGACAGGCTAGTGAGCAGTTCTTC CASSEGHGQASEQFF TRBD1 TRBJ2-1 . TRBV7-8
TGCAGCGTTGATCACCGGGACAGGGAGGACTATGGCTACACCTTC CSVDHRDREDYGYTF TRBD1 TRBJ1-2 . TRBV29-1
TGTGCCAGCAGCCCACGGACTAGCGGGGGGTCAAACTACGAGCAGTACTTC CASSPRTSGGSNYEQYF TRBD2 TRBJ2-7 . TRBV7-2
TGTGCCAGCAGCTCCGGGACTAGCCAAGAGACCCAGTACTTC CASSSGTSQETQYF TRBD2 TRBJ2-5 . TRBV5-4
TGCGCCAGCAGCCACCCGGACAGGGGCACAGATACGCAGTATTTT CASSHPDRGTDTQYF TRBD1 TRBJ2-3 . TRBV4-1
TGTGCCAGCAGTAGGACAGGGGACAAACTGTTTTTT CASSRTGDKLFF TRBD1 TRBJ1-4 . TRBV6-6
. CACAWGPDTQYF . TRBJ2-3 . TRBV30
TGTGCCAGCGCGTCAGGACGGGGGTCCAACACTGAAGCTTTCTTT CASASGRGSNTEAFF . TRBJ1-1 . TRBV27
TGCAGCGTTAGAAGACAGGGGAACACCGGGGAGCTGTTTTTT CSVRRQGNTGELFF TRBD1 TRBJ2-2 . TRBV29-1
TGTGCCACCAGCAGAGAGGAAACAAGCGCTGAAGCTTTCTTT CATSREETSAEAFF . TRBJ1-1 . TRBV15
TGTGCCAGCAGCCGGGACAGGGTTAACACTGAAGCTTTCTTT CASSRDRVNTEAFF TRBD1 TRBJ1-1 . TRBV27
TGTGCCAGCAGTTACTCTGACAGGCGGTATTTT CASSYSDRRYF . TRBJ2-3 . TRBV6-5
TGTGCCAGCAGCCCCGAGGCAGGGTACTATGGCTACACCTTC CASSPEAGYYGYTF . TRBJ1-2 . TRBV4-2
TGTGCCAGCAGTACAGGGTCTTATCAGCCCCAGCATTTT CASSTGSYQPQHF . TRBJ1-5 . TRBV6-5
TGCGCCAGCAGCTTGGTGGGGGCTAGCGGGAGAACGAGCACAGATACGCAGTATTTT CASSLVGASGRTSTDTQYF TRBD2 TRBJ2-3 . TRBV5-1
TGTGCCAGCAGAAGAGGGCCAACCTCACAGTTCTTC CASRRGPTSQFF . TRBJ2-1 . TRBV6-5
TGTGCCAGCAGTGAATTCCACAGGGGCAACACTGAAGCTTTCTTT CASSEFHRGNTEAFF TRBD1 TRBJ1-1 . TRBV25-1
TGTGCCAGCAGTCCACTCCTGACTGGGAACACTGAAGCTTTCTTT CASSPLLTGNTEAFF . TRBJ1-1 . TRBV28
TGTGCCAGCAGTTTTACGGCTAGCGGGCTCCAAGAGACCCAGTACTTC CASSFTASGLQETQYF TRBD2 TRBJ2-5 . TRBV27
TGTGCCAGCAGCCAAGGACAGGGGAGGGCGAACACTGAAGCTTTCTTT CASSQGQGRANTEAFF TRBD1 TRBJ1-1 . TRBV4-2
TGTGCCAGCAGTTTGACCGGGACAGGTGTCCAGTACTTC CASSLTGTGVQYF TRBD1 TRBJ2-5 once TRBV28
TGCAGCGTTGAAACGGCGGGGGTAGGAACTGAAGCTTTCTTT CSVETAGVGTEAFF . TRBJ1-1 . TRBV29-1
TGCAGTGCTAGTTATCCGGGAGTCTCAAGCGAGCAGTACTTC CSASYPGVSSEQYF . TRBJ2-7 . TRBV20-1
TGTGCCAGCAGTTTCATCTACTACGAGCAGTACTTC CASSFIYYEQYF . TRBJ2-7 . TRBV28
TGTGCCAGCAGGAAACCCGGTACGGACAAGGGGAACACCGGGGAGCTGTTTTTT CASRKPGTDKGNTGELFF . TRBJ2-2 . TRBV27
TGTGCCAGCAGTTTAAAGGGGTGGCGCAATCAGCCCCAGCATTTT CASSLKGWRNQPQHF . TRBJ1-5 few TRBV28
TGCGCCAGCAGCGGCGGAGGGGCCCAGAACACTGAAGCTTTCTTT CASSGGGAQNTEAFF . TRBJ1-1 . TRBV5-1
TGCAGCGCCTTAATAGCGGGAAGGCACCAAGGCTCCTACAATGAGCAGTTCTTC CSALIAGRHQGSYNEQFF TRBD2 TRBJ2-1 . TRBV29-1
TGCGCCAGCAGCTTGGGGCGGGGGAGTTACACAGATACGCAGTATTTT CASSLGRGSYTDTQYF TRBD2 TRBJ2-3 . TRBV5-1
TGTGCCAGCAGCTTAGGGGCTGCAGGCTCCTACGAGCAGTACTTC CASSLGAAGSYEQYF . TRBJ2-7 . TRBV7-9
TGTGCCAGCAGCTTAGCGATGGTCCAGGCCGAGCAGTACTTC CASSLAMVQAEQYF . TRBJ2-7 . TRBV7-2
TGCGCCAGCAGCTTGGGCAGGCAGGGGGCGGCTAACTATGGCTACACCTTC CASSLGRQGAANYGYTF TRBD1 TRBJ1-2 few TRBV5-1
TGTGCCAGCAGCGTAGCTCCAGACAGGGCCTACGAGCAGTACTTC CASSVAPDRAYEQYF TRBD1 TRBJ2-7 . TRBV9
TGTGCCAGCAGTTTGGATCGTCCGGGACGGGAGGAGACCCAGTACTTC CASSLDRPGREETQYF . TRBJ2-5 . TRBV27
TGTGCCAGTAGTATAAGCAGGGTGAACACTGAAGCTTTCTTT CASSISRVNTEAFF . TRBJ1-1 . TRBV19
TGCGCCAGCACCCTCACCGGGGTAGGTGGTGAAAAACTGTTTTTT CASTLTGVGGEKLFF . TRBJ1-4 . TRBV5-1
TGTGCCAGCAGTTACTCGGGCAGGGCCAATGAAAAACTGTTTTTT CASSYSGRANEKLFF . TRBJ1-4 . TRBV6-5
TGTGCCAGCTCACGGGGGCAGGGAAGTTTCTACGAGCAGTACTTC CASSRGQGSFYEQYF . TRBJ2-7 . TRBV18
TGTGCCAGCAGTGAGGGGACTAGCATGGTCTATGAGCAGTTCTTC CASSEGTSMVYEQFF TRBD2 TRBJ2-1 . TRBV6-1
TGTGCCAGCAGCCAAGTGCTAGCGGGAGTCGTCGAGCAGTACTTC CASSQVLAGVVEQYF TRBD2 TRBJ2-7 . TRBV4-2
TGCGCCAGCAGCTTGCGGGGGTCCCACACAGATACGCAGTATTTT CASSLRGSHTDTQYF . TRBJ2-3 . TRBV5-1
TGTGCCAGCAGTGAGCAGACAGGGGGAAATGGCTACACCTTC CASSEQTGGNGYTF TRBD1 TRBJ1-2 . TRBV2
TGTGCCAGCACGTGGGGGCCCTACAATGAGCAGTTCTTC CASTWGPYNEQFF . TRBJ2-1 . TRBV7-8
TGCGCCAGCAGCCATGTCGGTTGGGGGGGCAAGGGCTACACCTTC CASSHVGWGGKGYTF . TRBJ1-2 . TRBV4-1